This T cell receptor (beta chain) was observed in a study of cytomegalovirus exposure and HLA in healthy donors. Background on the study: Caucasian-associated ancestry cluster membership applied to 75% to 85% of approximately 420 genotyped donors.

After removal of 4 bases from V and 5 bases from J, the junction contained 8 bases not matched to a gene. This CDR3 spans 17 amino acids. CDR1 is LNHDA and CDR2 is SQIVND in the germline V gene (reference sequence). Study results and limitations: Sequencing depth roughly uniform across donors was assumed in presence/absence analyses.

In regard to this clone: Its antigen is not known.

13 Jbeta primers and 60 Vbeta primers were used for the PCR. TCRdb's table, derived via immunoSEQ multiplex PCR, lists solely in-frame clones and lacks some. The sample shows roughly 190,000 clones, 79% of them seen only once. The V gene is TRBV19, the J gene TRBJ2-1; 13 bases are shared with TRBD2. This TCR came from a woman in her forties or fifties in good health and CMV-seronegative. Sequenced: PBMCs. CDR3 sequence: CASSTRRTSGGHNEQFF. CDR3 DNA sequence: TGTGCCAGTAGTACCCGTCGGACTAGCGGGGGCCACAATGAGCAGTTCTTC.